This T cell receptor (beta chain) is drawn from a study of cytomegalovirus exposure and HLA in healthy donors. Across the whole study: An early release of data contained approximately 80 million unique TCRs, which came from HLA-typed donors. Study-wide results and limits: With later analysis, a missense DCLRE1C variant became linked to TCR beta V- and J-gene trimming.

Germline V gives CDR1 GTSNPN, CDR2 SVGIG (reference sequence). CDR3 length: 12 residues. V was cut by 3 bases and J by 5 bases, with 10 bases left in between. This clone has only one observation. The antigen is undetermined. With 60 Vbeta and 13 Jbeta primers, the PCR was carried out. Method: immunoSEQ multiplex PCR; TCRdb's copy keeps in-frame clones and lacks some. The table includes some 170,000 clones, around 64% detected once. V and J are TRBV30 and TRBJ2-5; D gene unclear. Sequenced input: PBMCs. The receptor was isolated from a woman in her twenties or thirties in good health and CMV-seronegative. The CDR3 region has the DNA TGTGCCTGGAGCCCCGTCGTCGAGACCCAGTACTTC. This sequence encodes CAWSPVVETQYF.